Listed below are T cell receptor beta chains from one sample, sequenced in a study of T cells after yellow fever vaccination. TCRdb recomputed calls from the 5' RACE reads with MiXCR, one row per CDR3 protein. The sample contains a few hundred thousand distinct CDR3 sequences, approximately 19% of which appear only once. The starting material was PBMCs, obtained before the yellow fever booster vaccination. The origin of the receptors is a man younger than 35 who received the YFV17D yellow fever vaccine. Both conserved end residues are part of each CDR3. The D gene is left open where the match is weak. Where a row states a size, it is once, few, many or the class of an expanded clone; other rows omit it.

j_call d_call clone_size v_call cdr3_aa cdr3_nt
TRBJ1-6 TRBD1 many TRBV5-1 CASSRGDRDGSPLHF TGCGCCAGCAGCCGCGGGGACAGGGACGGTTCACCCCTCCACTTT
TRBJ1-4 - few TRBV6-6 CASSYQDSYEKLFF TGTGCCAGCAGTTACCAGGATTCGTATGAAAAACTGTTTTTT
TRBJ1-5 - few TRBV7-6 CASSWTENQPQHF TGTGCCAGCAGTTGGACAGAGAATCAGCCCCAGCATTTT
TRBJ2-1 - few TRBV11-2 CASSLMLTSGGAEQFF TGTGCCAGCAGCTTAATGCTGACAAGCGGTGGGGCTGAGCAGTTCTTC
TRBJ1-3 - - TRBV6-5 CASSYWDSGNTIYF TGTGCCAGCAGTTACTGGGACTCTGGAAACACCATATATTTT
TRBJ2-5 TRBD2 - TRBV7-2 CASSLPGTSGSLTQYF TGTGCCAGCAGCTTGCCCGGGACTAGCGGATCTCTGACCCAGTACTTC
TRBJ1-5 TRBD1 few TRBV6-6 CASSYSDRGNQPQHF TGTGCCAGCAGTTACTCGGACAGGGGCAATCAGCCCCAGCATTTT
TRBJ2-3 TRBD2 few TRBV7-2 CASSRRGLAGGSTDTQYF TGTGCCAGCAGTAGACGGGGACTAGCGGGGGGTAGCACAGATACGCAGTATTTT
TRBJ2-7 TRBD1 - TRBV6-5 CASSYDQGADEQYF TGTGCCAGCAGTTATGACCAGGGGGCGGACGAGCAGTACTTC
TRBJ2-5 TRBD2 - TRBV10-3 CAISVAGGLKTQYF TGTGCCATCAGTGTAGCGGGGGGGCTGAAGACCCAGTACTTC
TRBJ2-3 TRBD2 - TRBV7-9 CASSASGGPQGTQYF TGTGCCAGCAGCGCTAGCGGGGGGCCCCAAGGTACGCAGTATTTT